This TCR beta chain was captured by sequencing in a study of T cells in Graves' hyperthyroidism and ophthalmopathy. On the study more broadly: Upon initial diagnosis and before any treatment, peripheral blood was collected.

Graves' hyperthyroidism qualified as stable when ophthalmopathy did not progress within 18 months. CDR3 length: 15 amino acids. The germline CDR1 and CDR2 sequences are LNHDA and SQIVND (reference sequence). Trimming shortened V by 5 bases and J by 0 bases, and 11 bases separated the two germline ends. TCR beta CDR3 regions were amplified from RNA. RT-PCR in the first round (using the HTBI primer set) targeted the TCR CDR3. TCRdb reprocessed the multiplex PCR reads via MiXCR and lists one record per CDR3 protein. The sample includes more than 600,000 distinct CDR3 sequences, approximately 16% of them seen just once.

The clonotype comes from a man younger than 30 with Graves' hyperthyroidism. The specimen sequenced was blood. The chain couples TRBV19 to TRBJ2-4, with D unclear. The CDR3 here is CASSPRDLAKNIQYF. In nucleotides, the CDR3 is TGTGCCAGTAGTCCCCGAGACCTAGCCAAAAACATTCAGTACTTC.